A single sample gave rise to the 3 T cell receptor beta chains below, sequenced in a study of response to subunit inactivated influenza vaccine. Each CDR3 protein gets one entry after TCRdb re-called the RT-PCR reads with MiXCR. The sample carries about 520,000 distinct CDR3 sequences, 6% to 9% recorded once. The sequencing here drew on PBMCs from blood, taken approximately 25 months after vaccination. Every receptor here comes from a man aged 50-75 years who received an inactivated influenza vaccine.

This clonotype has only a few counts. The chain joins TRBV29-1 to TRBJ2-3; D is perhaps TRBD1 (6 bases). The CDR3 has 13 residues. Germline V gene lookup returns CDR1 SQVTM and CDR2 ANQGSEA. V was cut by 4 bases and J by 4 bases, with 12 bases left in between. This CDR3 is CSVVWGQADTQYF. The CDR3 DNA reads as TGCAGCGTTGTCTGGGGGCAGGCAGATACGCAGTATTTT.

This clonotype appeared many times. The chain joins TRBV29-1 to TRBJ1-6; 9 bases align to TRBD1. Losses at the gene ends were 4 bases for V and 9 bases for J; bases not matched to a gene: 10. CDR1 and CDR2 (germline): SQVTM, ANQGSEA. The CDR3 runs to 15 residues. The chain's CDR3 is CSVARTGVWVSPLHF. In DNA form, the CDR3 reads TGCAGCGTTGCAAGGACAGGGGTCTGGGTTTCACCCCTCCACTTT.

This clonotype was picked up a small number of times. The chain uses TRBV12-3 or TRBV12-4 and TRBJ1-1; the D gene is possibly TRBD1 (5 bases). Trimming took off 5 bases at V and 2 bases at J, with 12 bases between the two ends. The CDR3 length is 14 residues. Here the CDR3 reads CASSASRGNTEAFF. In nucleotides, the CDR3 is TGTGCCAGCAGTGCCAGTCGGGGCAACACTGAAGCTTTCTTT.